This T cell receptor (beta chain) was sequenced in a study of blood T cell repertoires in COVID-19. The CDR3 covers 14 residues. J was trimmed by 4 bases and V by 7 bases; bases with no gene match: 5. The V gene's germline CDR1 is LGHDT and CDR2 YNNKEL (reference sequence). TCRdb's copy holds only in-frame clones and misses some; the assay was immunoSEQ multiplex PCR. The sample shows around 260,000 clones, 75% to 95% of them seen only once. The clonotype comes from a person in their late teens or twenties with COVID-19, enrolled during active disease. Sequencing was done on a sample of peripheral blood. V gene TRBV3-1 (or the pseudogene TRBV3-2) combines with J gene TRBJ2-7, with 12 bases identical to TRBD1. CDR3 sequence reads: CASNRDRGLYEQYF. In DNA, the CDR3 is TGTGCCAGCAACCGGGACAGGGGGCTTTACGAGCAGTACTTC.